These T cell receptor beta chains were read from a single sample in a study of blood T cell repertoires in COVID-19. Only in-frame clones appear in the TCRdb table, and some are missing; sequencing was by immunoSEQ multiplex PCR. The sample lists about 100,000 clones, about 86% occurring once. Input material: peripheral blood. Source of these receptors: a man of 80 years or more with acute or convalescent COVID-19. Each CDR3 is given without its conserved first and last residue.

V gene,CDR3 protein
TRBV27,ASSSRLAGRGSYNEQF
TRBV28,ASSPGSQETQY
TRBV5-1,ATSEFGSGNTIY
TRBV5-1,ASSAATGSGGYT
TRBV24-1,ATSGAGLAGGGDEQF
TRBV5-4,ASSLNPSGNPY
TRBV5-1,ASASGTGSYEQY
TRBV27,ASSLSGTTTTDTQY
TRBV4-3,ASSQGGLSNYGYT
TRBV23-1,ATTGKSYNEQF
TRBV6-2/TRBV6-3,ASSYSTARENTEAF
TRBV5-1,ASSLGTGGAVDPYNEQF
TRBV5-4,ASSPQGGVEETQY